This T cell receptor (beta chain) was captured in a study of molecular identifiers for immune sequencing clone quantification. Study-level findings and limits: Whereas naive cells kept under 1% of molecules in clones above 20 RNA copies, such clones held over 99% in effectors.

Naive CD8 T cell sorting was performed on the CD8+CD4-CCR7+CD45RA+ phenotype. Bulk TCR library preparation followed previously described methods with listed TCR primers. One entry per CDR3 protein, called by TCRdb with MiXCR from the PCR reads. The data contain approximately 320,000 distinct CDR3 sequences, roughly 24% of them singletons. With regard to this clonotype: Its target is unknown.

Germline V CDR1 and CDR2: LGHNA, YSLEER. The V gene lost 3 bases and the J gene lost 6 bases, with 9 bases spanning the gap. The CDR3 is 12 residues long. The chain has TRBV4-3 and TRBJ2-7; D is undetermined. Sequenced material: naive CD8+ T cells from blood, with Jurkat cell RNA spiked in. Subset meaning: FACS-sorted CD8+CD4-CCR7+CD45RA+ naive T cells. This receptor was taken from a human donor in good health. Some libraries in this study had Jurkat cell RNA spiked in. The CDR3 here is CASSQGHTEQYF. The CDR3 nucleotides read TGCGCCAGCAGCCAGGGCCATACCGAGCAGTACTTC.